The 32 T cell receptor beta chains below come from one sample, sequenced in a study of blood T cell repertoires in COVID-19. Data came from immunoSEQ multiplex PCR; TCRdb stores just in-frame clones and leaves some out. The data contain about 59,000 clones, more than 70% of them singletons. Sequencing was carried out using peripheral blood. All receptors derive from a man between 60 and 70 years old with acute or convalescent COVID-19.

This chain connects TRBV6-5 to TRBJ1-6; D is undetermined. The CDR3 length is 16 residues. Trimming removed 4 bases at V and 1 base at J, with 11 bases between. Germline CDR1 is MNHEY and CDR2 is SVGAGI. The CDR3 loop is CASSWEGSSYNSPLHF. The CDR3 nucleotides are TGTGCCAGCAGTTGGGAGGGCTCGTCCTATAATTCACCCCTCCACTTT.

DNA for the CDR3: TGCGCCAGCAGTTCACGACACTACGAGCAGTACTTC. Protein: CASSSRHYEQYF. The gene calls are TRBV23-1 and TRBJ2-7; no clear D. TRBV23-1 is sorted into the ORF group, with uncertain function. Trimming took off 5 bases at V and 3 bases at J, with 8 bases between the two ends. The CDR3 has 12 amino acids.

This clone was seen a few times. The chain couples TRBV11-2 to TRBJ2-5, with 8 bases identical to TRBD2. This CDR3 is 13 amino acids long. After removal of 4 bases from V and 7 bases from J, the junction contained 5 bases not matched to a gene. Per germline, CDR1 SGHAT and CDR2 FQNNGV. The CDR3 protein is CASSSGTSGTQYF. In DNA form, the CDR3 reads TGTGCCAGCAGCTCCGGGACTAGTGGGACCCAGTACTTC.

The CDR3 DNA reads TGCGCCAGCAGCACCACCCTAGCGGGGGCCGGACAAAACATTCAGTACTTC. It yields the protein CASSTTLAGAGQNIQYF. The genes are TRBV5-1 and TRBJ2-4, with 10 bases lining up with TRBD2. Germline V CDR1 and CDR2: SGHRS, YFSETQ. The CDR3 extends over 17 amino acids. V shed 4 bases, J shed 5 bases, and the junction held 12 bases outside the gene matches.

CDR3 DNA sequence: TGTGCCAGCAGACCGAGCGGGGGCGTCACCGGGGAGCTGTTTTTT. Amino acids: CASRPSGGVTGELFF. The chain joins TRBV6-5 to TRBJ2-2; TRBD2 agrees at 8 bases. This CDR3 is built from 15 residues. In germline, CDR1 is MNHEY, CDR2 SVGAGI. With 6 bases clipped from V and 4 bases from J, the junction kept 7 bases outside the gene matches.

V usage is TRBV19 and J usage is TRBJ1-1; D call uncertain. The CDR3 contains 12 residues. Germline CDR1 is LNHDA and CDR2 is SQIVND (reference sequence). V lost 5 bases to trimming and J lost 7 bases, with 11 bases between them. The CDR3: CASSREAGEAFF. For the CDR3, the DNA is TGTGCCAGTAGTCGGGAGGCGGGTGAAGCTTTCTTT.

The CDR3 here is CAWDRGPDTQYF. The CDR3, as DNA: TGTGCCTGGGACAGGGGGCCAGATACGCAGTATTTT. This rearrangement joins TRBV30 to TRBJ2-3, with TRBD1 matching over 10 bases. The J segment lost 4 bases and the V segment lost 5 bases, leaving 0 bases of the junction unmatched. The CDR3 spans 12 residues. Germline CDR1 GTSNPN, CDR2 SVGIG (reference sequence).

The genes are TRBV10-3 and TRBJ2-1; weak D call: TRBD1 (5 bases). CDR1 and CDR2 from the germline V gene are ENHRY and SYGVKD. This CDR3 spans 15 amino acids. Trimming stripped 4 bases from V and 8 bases from J, with 18 bases between. The CDR3 coding sequence is TGTGCCATCAGTGGAGGCAGGGATGGGGTCGATGAGCAGTTCTTC. It codes for CAISGGRDGVDEQFF.

The genes are TRBV10-1 and TRBJ2-7, with 9 bases matching TRBD2. Germline CDR1 WNHNN, CDR2 SYGVQD (reference sequence). The CDR3 runs 15 residues. The junction had 8 bases not matched to a gene; V was cut back by 6 bases and J by 2 bases. The CDR3 DNA reads TGCGCCAGCAGAAGAGCGGGGGGCGGACCCTACGAGCAGTACTTC. Translation: CASRRAGGGPYEQYF.

This chain uses TRBV11-3 with TRBJ1-1; 11 nucleotides align to TRBD1. The V gene's germline CDR1 is SGHNT and CDR2 YENEEA. Trimming cost V 5 bases and J 1 base; bases outside gene matches: 0. The CDR3 covers 14 residues. The CDR3 region has the DNA TGTGCCAGCAGCGGACAGGGGGCGAACACTGAAGCTTTCTTT. It specifies CASSGQGANTEAFF.

This clone was counted only a few times. The chain combines TRBV19 with TRBJ2-1, with D possibly TRBD1 on 6 matching bases. CDR1 and CDR2 (germline): LNHDA, SQIVND (reference sequence). This CDR3 is 15 amino acids long. Trimming cost V 6 bases and J 0 bases, with 12 bases left between them. The CDR3 sequence: CASRVDRSSYNEQFF. CDR3 nucleotides: TGTGCCAGTAGGGTAGACAGGAGCTCCTACAATGAGCAGTTCTTC.

In this sample, this clone turned up once. The V gene is TRBV7-2, the J gene TRBJ1-4; D unclear. Germline V gene lookup returns CDR1 SGHTA and CDR2 FQGNSA. The CDR3 contains 13 residues. Trimming left V 5 bases short and J 5 bases short, with 9 bases between. Written as DNA, the CDR3 is TGTGCCAGCAGCCCGGGTCGAAATGAAAAACTGTTTTTT. Translating gives CASSPGRNEKLFF. Looking up the rest from reference TRBV7-2 and TRBJ1-4 gives the full variable domain: GAGVSQSPSNKVTEKGKDVELRCDPISGHTALYWYRQSLGQGLEFLIYFQGNSAPDKSGLPSDRFSAERTGGSVSTLTIQRTQQEDSAVYLCASSPGRNEKLFFGSGTQLSVL.

This clone was detected only a few times. The gene calls are TRBV5-1 and TRBJ2-3; 7 nucleotides agree with TRBD2. V was clipped by 3 bases and J by 1 base; unmatched bases: 5. Germline loops: CDR1 SGHRS, CDR2 YFSETQ. The CDR3 runs to 15 residues. CDR3 sequence: CASSSGLAGTDTQYF. CDR3 bases: TGCGCCAGCAGCTCCGGGCTAGCGGGCACAGATACGCAGTATTTT.

Notes on this clone: The germline gene is not matched at one end of the junction; a read error may be the cause. This rearrangement joins TRBV7-7 to TRBJ2-2; 12 bases agree with TRBD2. The CDR3 loop spans 16 amino acids. The germline gives CDR1 SSHAT, CDR2 FNYEAQ (reference sequence). CDR3 region: CASSFGLAGGPGELFF. The CDR3 DNA is TGTGCTAGCAGCTTCGGGCTAGCGGGGGGGCCCGGGGAGCTGTTTTTT.

The chain joins TRBV7-9 to TRBJ2-5, with 7 bases fitting TRBD1. CDR3 length: 15 amino acids. J lost 2 bases, V lost 1 base, and 4 bases had no gene match. Germline lookup yields CDR1 SEHNR and CDR2 FQNEAQ (reference sequence). For the CDR3, the DNA is TGTGCCAGCAGCTTAGTCGGGACAGCACAAGAGACCCAGTACTTC. This encodes CASSLVGTAQETQYF.

The V call is TRBV3-1 (or the pseudogene TRBV3-2), the J call TRBJ1-5; D is unresolved. CDR1 and CDR2 (germline): LGHDT, YNNKEL (reference sequence). The CDR3 consists of 13 residues. Trimming took 0 bases from V and 5 from J, leaving 5 bases between them. CDR3 protein: CASSQDRDQPQHF. The CDR3 nucleotides read TGTGCCAGCAGCCAAGACCGGGATCAGCCCCAGCATTTT.

This chain joins TRBV19 and TRBJ2-5, with 9 nucleotides matching TRBD2. This CDR3 has 17 amino acids. CDR1 and CDR2 (germline): LNHDA, SQIVND (reference sequence). Trimming cost V 2 bases and J 6 bases; bases outside gene matches: 13. CDR3 sequence: CASSITLAGGAGKTQYF. For the CDR3, the DNA is TGTGCCAGTAGTATAACCCTTGCGGGGGGGGCGGGTAAGACCCAGTACTTC.

V gene TRBV11-2 combines with J gene TRBJ2-4; 7 nucleotides align to TRBD1. Losses at the gene ends were 5 bases for V and 3 bases for J; bases not matched to a gene: 10. CDR1 SGHAT and CDR2 FQNNGV come from the germline V gene. The CDR3 has 16 residues. In nucleotides, the CDR3 is TGTGCCAGCAGCCCCCGACAGGGCATAGGCAAAAACATTCAGTACTTC. It translates to CASSPRQGIGKNIQYF.

J is TRBJ2-3 and V is TRBV6-5, with 10 positions matching TRBD2. Per germline, CDR1 MNHEY and CDR2 SVGAGI. This CDR3 has 15 amino acids. The junction had 6 bases not matched to a gene; V was cut back by 7 bases and J by 2 bases. The CDR3 loop is CASKIAGGLTDTQYF. The DNA of the CDR3 is TGTGCCAGCAAAATAGCGGGGGGACTCACAGATACGCAGTATTTT.

The rearrangement uses TRBV12-3 or TRBV12-4 and TRBJ1-1; D is unresolved. This CDR3 has 11 residues. The germline V and J ends were trimmed by 3 bases and 11 bases, with 10 bases remaining between them. CDR3 coding DNA: TGTGCCAGCAGTTTGAGTGTTCGGGCTTTCTTT. This sequence encodes CASSLSVRAFF.

This chain connects TRBV10-2 to TRBJ2-1; TRBD1 matches at 7 bases. The ends lost 8 bases at V and 3 bases at J; junction bases unmatched: 4. The germline V gene has CDR1 WSHSY and CDR2 SAAADI. The CDR3 contains 13 residues. DNA for the CDR3: TGCGCCAGCGGATGGGACAGCTACAATGAGCAGTTCTTC. Translating it yields CASGWDSYNEQFF.

The chain has TRBV6-5 and TRBJ1-1; D is possibly TRBD1 (6 bases). The germline V gene encodes CDR1 MNHEY and CDR2 SVGAGI. V gave up 5 bases and J gave up 6 bases, with 13 bases separating them. The CDR3 runs to 13 residues. The CDR3 region has the DNA TGTGCCAGCAGTACAATACAGGGAGCTGAAGCTTTCTTT. Protein product: CASSTIQGAEAFF.

This chain links TRBV13 with TRBJ2-1, with TRBD1 as a possible D gene (6 bases). The germline V gene encodes CDR1 PRHDT and CDR2 FYEKMQ (reference sequence). The V end lost 5 bases, the J end lost 2 bases, and 13 bases lay between the germline ends. The CDR3 spans 15 residues. The CDR3 DNA sequence: TGTGCCAGCAGCCGCCGGACAGCAACCTACAATGAGCAGTTCTTC. It translates to CASSRRTATYNEQFF.

This sequence joins TRBV5-1 and TRBJ2-4; TRBD2 might be the D (7 bases). There are 15 residues in the CDR3. Looked up from germline, CDR1 is SGHRS and CDR2 is YFSETQ. V lost 10 bases, J lost 0 bases, and 17 bases lay in between. CDR3 sequence reads: CARTREGGAKNIQYF. CDR3 DNA sequence: TGCGCCCGCACGAGGGAGGGGGGAGCCAAAAACATTCAGTACTTC.

Only a few counts were recorded for this clone. V is TRBV30 and J is TRBJ2-7; maybe TRBD1 (6 bases). The germline CDR1 and CDR2 sequences are GTSNPN and SVGIG (reference sequence). V dropped 0 bases and J dropped 4 bases, with 7 bases sitting between them. This CDR3 is 12 amino acids long. The CDR3 sequence is CAWSVDRYEQYF. Written as DNA, the CDR3 is TGTGCCTGGAGTGTAGACAGGTACGAGCAGTACTTC.

This clone has more than one count but fewer than ten. J is TRBJ1-1 and V is TRBV28; 10 bases fit TRBD1. Trimming at V came to 8 bases and at J to 1 base, leaving 4 bases not matched to a gene. This CDR3 has 14 amino acids. Germline V gene lookup returns CDR1 MDHEN and CDR2 SYDVKM. CDR3 in DNA: TGTGCCAGCCGGGACAGGGGAACGAACACTGAAGCTTTCTTT. It codes for CASRDRGTNTEAFF.

The rearrangement links TRBV5-6 to TRBJ2-3; no definite D call. V was pared by 0 bases and J by 3 bases, with 5 bases between. Germline V gene sequence: CDR1 SGHDT, CDR2 YYEEEE. The CDR3 totals 13 residues. The CDR3 spells CASSLDSTDTQYF. CDR3 in DNA: TGTGCCAGCAGCTTGGACAGTACAGATACGCAGTATTTT. The full variable domain, rest sourced from reference TRBV5-6 and TRBJ2-3, is DAGVTQSPTHLIKTRGQQVTLRCSPKSGHDTVSWYQQALGQGPQFIFQYYEEEERQRGNFPDRFSGHQFPNYSSELNVNALLLGDSALYLCASSLDSTDTQYFGPGTRLTVL.

The chain links TRBV2 to TRBJ2-3; possibly TRBD2 for D (5 bases). V dropped 2 bases and J dropped 9 bases, with 15 bases sitting between them. The CDR3 is 14 residues long. The germline CDR1 and CDR2 sequences are SNHLY and FYNNEI. The CDR3, as DNA: TGTGCCAGCAGTGAAACCCAGACCTCGGGGACGCAGTATTTT. Amino acids: CASSETQTSGTQYF.

The gene calls are TRBV7-2 and TRBJ2-3, with TRBD1 identical over 7 bases. Trimming removed 4 bases from V and 7 bases from J; junction bases left unmatched: 5. The germline V gene has CDR1 SGHTA and CDR2 FQGNSA. The CDR3 runs to 13 residues. The CDR3 bases are TGTGCCAGCAGCTGGGGACAGTTCAATACGCAGTATTTT. It specifies CASSWGQFNTQYF.

J is TRBJ2-7 and V is TRBV4-1, with TRBD2 matching over 7 bases. Germline CDR1 and CDR2: MGHRA and YSYEKL. The length of the CDR3 is 14 residues. V shed 9 bases and J 3 bases; nucleotides not matched to a gene: 11. The CDR3 region is CASSGGGLNYEQYF. For the CDR3, the DNA is TGCGCCAGTTCGGGAGGAGGGCTTAACTACGAGCAGTACTTC.

The V and J genes are TRBV7-9 and TRBJ2-2; TRBD1 matches at 7 bases. J lost 7 bases, V lost 5 bases, and 4 bases had no gene match. The CDR3 sequence is 13 residues long. The germline V gene encodes CDR1 SEHNR and CDR2 FQNEAQ (reference sequence). The CDR3 loop is CASSPTGHGELFF. The CDR3, as DNA: TGTGCCAGCAGCCCGACAGGGCACGGGGAGCTGTTTTTT.

Ten or more counts support this clone. This rearrangement joins TRBV2 to TRBJ2-5; 14 nucleotides line up with TRBD2. The germline V gene encodes CDR1 SNHLY and CDR2 FYNNEI. The CDR3 loop spans 18 amino acids. The V and J ends lost 7 bases and 4 bases, in that order; junction bases with no gene match: 14. The chain's CDR3 is CASTQRWTSGGHRETQYF. DNA for the CDR3: TGTGCCAGCACCCAGCGGTGGACTAGCGGGGGGCATCGAGAGACCCAGTACTTC.